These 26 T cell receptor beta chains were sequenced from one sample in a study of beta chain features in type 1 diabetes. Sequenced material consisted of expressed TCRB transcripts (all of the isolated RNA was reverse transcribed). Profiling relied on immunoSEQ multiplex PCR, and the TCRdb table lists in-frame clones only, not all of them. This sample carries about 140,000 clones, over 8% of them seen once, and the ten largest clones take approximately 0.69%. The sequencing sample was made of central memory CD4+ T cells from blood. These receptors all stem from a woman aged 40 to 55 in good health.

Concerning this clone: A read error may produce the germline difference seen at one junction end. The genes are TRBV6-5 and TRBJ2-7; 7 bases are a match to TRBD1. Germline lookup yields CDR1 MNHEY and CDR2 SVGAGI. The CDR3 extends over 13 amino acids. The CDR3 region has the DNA TGTGCCAGCAGCGGAGGACAGGCCCTCTACCTGAACTTC. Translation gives CASSGGQALYLNF.

CDR3 DNA: TGTGCCAGCTCACCCTCCGGGACAGGTTCAGCCCAGCATTTT. Protein: CASSPSGTGSAQHF. The chain has TRBV18 and TRBJ1-5, with TRBD1 matching 8 bases. J was trimmed by 11 bases and V by 3 bases; bases with no gene match: 9. Germline V gene lookup returns CDR1 KGHSH and CDR2 LQKENI. The CDR3 sequence is 14 residues long.

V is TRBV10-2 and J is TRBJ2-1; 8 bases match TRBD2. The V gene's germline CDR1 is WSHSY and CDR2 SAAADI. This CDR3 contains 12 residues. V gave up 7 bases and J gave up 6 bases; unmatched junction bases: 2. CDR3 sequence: CASNGLANEQFF. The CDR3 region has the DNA TGCGCCAGCAATGGACTAGCCAATGAGCAGTTCTTC.

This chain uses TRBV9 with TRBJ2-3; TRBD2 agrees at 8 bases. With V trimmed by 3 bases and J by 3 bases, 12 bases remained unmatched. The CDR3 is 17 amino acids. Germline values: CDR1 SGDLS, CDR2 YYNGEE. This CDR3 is CASSATLSGGLTDTQYF. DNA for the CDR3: TGTGCCAGCAGCGCTACCTTGAGCGGGGGATTGACAGATACGCAGTATTTT.

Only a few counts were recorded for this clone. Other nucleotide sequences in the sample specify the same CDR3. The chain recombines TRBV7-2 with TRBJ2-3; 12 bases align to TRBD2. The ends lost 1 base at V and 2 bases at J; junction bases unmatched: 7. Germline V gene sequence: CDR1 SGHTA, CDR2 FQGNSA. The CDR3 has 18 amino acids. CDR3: CASSLGLAGGRYTDTQYF. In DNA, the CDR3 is TGTGCCAGCAGCTTAGGTCTAGCGGGGGGGCGATACACAGATACGCAGTATTTT. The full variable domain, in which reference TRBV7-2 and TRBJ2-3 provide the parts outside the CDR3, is GAGVSQSPSNKVTEKGKDVELRCDPISGHTALYWYRQSLGQGLEFLIYFQGNSAPDKSGLPSDRFSAERTGGSVSTLTIQRTQQEDSAVYLCASSLGLAGGRYTDTQYFGPGTRLTVL.

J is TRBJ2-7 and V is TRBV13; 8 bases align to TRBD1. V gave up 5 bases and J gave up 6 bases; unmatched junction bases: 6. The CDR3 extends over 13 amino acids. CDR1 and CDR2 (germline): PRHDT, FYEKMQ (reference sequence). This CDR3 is CASSPLTGVEQYF. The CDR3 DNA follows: TGTGCCAGCAGCCCGCTGACAGGGGTCGAGCAGTACTTC.

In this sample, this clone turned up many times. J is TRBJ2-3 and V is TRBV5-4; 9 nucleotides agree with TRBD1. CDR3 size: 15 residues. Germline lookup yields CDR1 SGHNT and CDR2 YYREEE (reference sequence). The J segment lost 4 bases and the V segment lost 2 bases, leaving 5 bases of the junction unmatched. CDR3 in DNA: TGTGCCAGCAGCTTTACGGGACAGGGTGCAGATACGCAGTATTTT. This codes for CASSFTGQGADTQYF.

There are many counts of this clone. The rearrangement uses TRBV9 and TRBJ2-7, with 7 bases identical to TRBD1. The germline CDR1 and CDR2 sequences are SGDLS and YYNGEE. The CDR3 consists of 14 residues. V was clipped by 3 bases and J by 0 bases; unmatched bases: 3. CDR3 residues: CASSGGQLSYEQYF. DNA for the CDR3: TGTGCCAGCAGCGGGGGACAGCTCTCCTACGAGCAGTACTTC.

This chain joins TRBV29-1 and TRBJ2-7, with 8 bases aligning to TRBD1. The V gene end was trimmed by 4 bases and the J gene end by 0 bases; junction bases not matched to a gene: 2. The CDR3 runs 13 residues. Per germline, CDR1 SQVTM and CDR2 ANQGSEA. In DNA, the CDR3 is TGCAGCGTTGTTGGGACAGGCTCCTACGAGCAGTACTTC. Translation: CSVVGTGSYEQYF.

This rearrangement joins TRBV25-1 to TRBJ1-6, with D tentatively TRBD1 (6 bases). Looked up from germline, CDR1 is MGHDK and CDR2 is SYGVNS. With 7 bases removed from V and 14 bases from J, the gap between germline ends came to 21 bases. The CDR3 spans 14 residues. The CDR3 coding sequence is TGTGCCAGCACCGTTGGAGTACAGGGTTCTTCCCTCCACTTT. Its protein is CASTVGVQGSSLHF.

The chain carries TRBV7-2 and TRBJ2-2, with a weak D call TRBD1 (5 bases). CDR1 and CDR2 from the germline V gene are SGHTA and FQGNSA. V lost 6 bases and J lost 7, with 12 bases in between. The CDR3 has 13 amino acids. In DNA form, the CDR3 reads TGTGCCAGCAGTCGAGACCAGGGCGGGGAGCTGTTTTTT. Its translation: CASSRDQGGELFF.

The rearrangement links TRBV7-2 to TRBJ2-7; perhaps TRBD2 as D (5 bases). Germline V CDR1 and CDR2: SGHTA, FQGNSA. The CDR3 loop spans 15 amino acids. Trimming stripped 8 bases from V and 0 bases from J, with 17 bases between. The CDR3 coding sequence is TGTGCCAGCCGCTCGGCGGGCTTAAGCTCCTACGAGCAGTACTTC. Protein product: CASRSAGLSSYEQYF. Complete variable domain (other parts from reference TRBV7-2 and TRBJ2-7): GAGVSQSPSNKVTEKGKDVELRCDPISGHTALYWYRQSLGQGLEFLIYFQGNSAPDKSGLPSDRFSAERTGGSVSTLTIQRTQQEDSAVYLCASRSAGLSSYEQYFGPGTRLTVT.

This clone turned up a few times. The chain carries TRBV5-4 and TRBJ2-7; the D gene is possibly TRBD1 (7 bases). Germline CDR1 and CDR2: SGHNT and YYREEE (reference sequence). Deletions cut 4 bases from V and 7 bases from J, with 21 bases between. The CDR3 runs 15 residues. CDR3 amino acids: CASSTGDSLTREQYF. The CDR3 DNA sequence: TGTGCCAGCAGCACGGGGGACAGCCTCACACGGGAGCAGTACTTC.

The CDR3 bases are TGTGCCACCTCAGGGGCTAATGAAAAACTGTTTTTT. This gives the protein CATSGANEKLFF. V is TRBV15 and J is TRBJ1-4, with D maybe TRBD1 (6 bases). The CDR3 loop spans 12 amino acids. V was trimmed by 8 bases and J by 3 bases, leaving 7 bases between them. Germline V CDR1 and CDR2: LNHNV, YYDKDF (reference sequence).

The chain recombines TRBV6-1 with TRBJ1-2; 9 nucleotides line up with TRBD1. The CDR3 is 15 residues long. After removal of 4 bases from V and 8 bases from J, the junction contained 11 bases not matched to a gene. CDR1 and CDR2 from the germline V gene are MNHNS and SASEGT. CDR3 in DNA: TGTGCCAGCAGTGGGCCCGGGACAGGGAGGCGCGGCTACACCTTC. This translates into CASSGPGTGRRGYTF.

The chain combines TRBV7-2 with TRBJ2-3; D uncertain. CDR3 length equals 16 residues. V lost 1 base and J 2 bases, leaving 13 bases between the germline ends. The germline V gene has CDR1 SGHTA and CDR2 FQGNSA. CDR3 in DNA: TGTGCCAGCAGCTTAGGAGCGAAGCGAAACACAGATACGCAGTATTTT. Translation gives CASSLGAKRNTDTQYF.

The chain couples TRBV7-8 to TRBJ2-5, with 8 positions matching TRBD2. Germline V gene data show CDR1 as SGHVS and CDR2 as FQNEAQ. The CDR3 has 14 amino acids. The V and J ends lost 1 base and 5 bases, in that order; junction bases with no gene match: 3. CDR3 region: CASSLELADETQYF. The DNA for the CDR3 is TGTGCCAGCAGCTTAGAACTAGCGGACGAGACCCAGTACTTC.

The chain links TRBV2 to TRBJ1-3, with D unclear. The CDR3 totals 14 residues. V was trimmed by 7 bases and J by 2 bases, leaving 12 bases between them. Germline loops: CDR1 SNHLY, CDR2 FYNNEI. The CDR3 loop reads CASIRVRTGNTIYF. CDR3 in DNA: TGTGCCAGCATACGGGTCCGAACTGGAAACACCATATATTTT.

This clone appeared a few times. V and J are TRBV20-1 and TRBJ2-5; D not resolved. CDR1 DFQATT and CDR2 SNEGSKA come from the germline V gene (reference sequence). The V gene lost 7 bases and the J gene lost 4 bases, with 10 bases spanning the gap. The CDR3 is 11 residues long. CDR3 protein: CSVSPGETQYF. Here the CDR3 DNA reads TGCAGTGTTTCCCCCGGAGAGACCCAGTACTTC.

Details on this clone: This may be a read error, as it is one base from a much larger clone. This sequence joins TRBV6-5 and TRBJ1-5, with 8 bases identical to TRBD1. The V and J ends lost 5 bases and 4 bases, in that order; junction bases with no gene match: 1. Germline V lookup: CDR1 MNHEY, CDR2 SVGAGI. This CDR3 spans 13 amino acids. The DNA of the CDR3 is TGTGCCAGCAGTAACAGGGGGAATCAGCCCCAGCATTTT. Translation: CASSNRGNQPQHF.

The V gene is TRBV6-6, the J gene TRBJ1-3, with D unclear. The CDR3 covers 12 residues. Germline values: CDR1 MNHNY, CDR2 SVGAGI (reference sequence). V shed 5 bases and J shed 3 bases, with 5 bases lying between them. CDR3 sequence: CASSNSGNTIYF. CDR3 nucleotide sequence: TGTGCCAGCAGTAATAGTGGAAACACCATATATTTT.

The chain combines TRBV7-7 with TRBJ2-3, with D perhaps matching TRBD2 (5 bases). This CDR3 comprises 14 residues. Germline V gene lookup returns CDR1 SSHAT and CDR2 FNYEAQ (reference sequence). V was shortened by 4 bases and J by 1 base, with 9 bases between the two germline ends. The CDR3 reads CASSSGWGTDTQYF. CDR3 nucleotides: TGTGCCAGCAGCTCGGGATGGGGCACAGATACGCAGTATTTT. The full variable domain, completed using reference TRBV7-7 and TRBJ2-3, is GAGVSQSPRYKVTKRGQDVTLRCDPISSHATLYWYQQALGQGPEFLTYFNYEAQPDKSGLPSDRFSAERPEGSISTLTIQRTEQRDSAMYRCASSSGWGTDTQYFGPGTRLTVL.

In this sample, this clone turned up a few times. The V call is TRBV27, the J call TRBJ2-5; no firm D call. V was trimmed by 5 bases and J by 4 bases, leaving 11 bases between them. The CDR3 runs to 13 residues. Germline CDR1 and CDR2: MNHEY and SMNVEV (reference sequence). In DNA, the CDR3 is TGTGCCAGCAGTATGTTCGTCGGAGAGACCCAGTACTTC. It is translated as CASSMFVGETQYF.

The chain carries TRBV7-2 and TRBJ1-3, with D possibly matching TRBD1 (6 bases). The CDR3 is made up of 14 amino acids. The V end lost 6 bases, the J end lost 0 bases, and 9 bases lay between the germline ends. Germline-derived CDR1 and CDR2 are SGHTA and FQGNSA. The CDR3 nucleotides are TGTGCCAGCAGAAAGGACAGCTCTGGAAACACCATATATTTT. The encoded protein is CASRKDSSGNTIYF.

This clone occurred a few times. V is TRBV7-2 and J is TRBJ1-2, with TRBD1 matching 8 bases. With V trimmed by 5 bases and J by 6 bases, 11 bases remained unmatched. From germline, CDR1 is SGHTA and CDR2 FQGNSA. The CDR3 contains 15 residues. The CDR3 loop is CASSRRQGAGDGYTF. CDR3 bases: TGTGCCAGCAGCCGAAGGCAGGGGGCAGGCGATGGCTACACCTTC.

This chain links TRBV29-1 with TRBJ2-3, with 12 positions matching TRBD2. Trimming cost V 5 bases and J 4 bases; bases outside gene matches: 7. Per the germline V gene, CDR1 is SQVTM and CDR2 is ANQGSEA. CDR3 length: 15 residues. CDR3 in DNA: TGCAGCGTTCCCGGACTAGCGGGGAGGGCAGATACGCAGTATTTT. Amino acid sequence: CSVPGLAGRADTQYF.